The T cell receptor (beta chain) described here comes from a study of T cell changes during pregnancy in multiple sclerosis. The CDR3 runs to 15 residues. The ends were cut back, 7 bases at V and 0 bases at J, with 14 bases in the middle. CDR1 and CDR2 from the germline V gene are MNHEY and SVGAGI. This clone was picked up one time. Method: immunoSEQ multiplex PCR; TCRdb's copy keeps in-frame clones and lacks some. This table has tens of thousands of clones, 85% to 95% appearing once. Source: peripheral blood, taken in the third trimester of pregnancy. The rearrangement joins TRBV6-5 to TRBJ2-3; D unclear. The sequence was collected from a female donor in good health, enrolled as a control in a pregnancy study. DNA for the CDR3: TGTGCCAGCACTCCACGGAGACTGAGCACAGATACGCAGTATTTT. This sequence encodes CASTPRRLSTDTQYF.